This T cell receptor beta chain was sequenced in a study of cytomegalovirus exposure and HLA in healthy donors. Notes on the study in general: The dataset shows that most TCR sequences were rare, while some public TCRs occurred in many donors.

Per the germline V gene, CDR1 is KGHSH and CDR2 is LQKENI. The ends were cut back, 6 bases at V and 2 bases at J, with 17 bases in the middle. CDR3 size: 16 residues. Regarding this clone: Its target is not known.

The method was immunoSEQ multiplex PCR; TCRdb's version includes in-frame clones alone and lacks a portion of them. The data contain 240,000 or so clones, 86% of them singletons. This sequence originates from a woman aged 25 to 39 in good health and CMV-seropositive. The chain carries TRBV18 and TRBJ1-3; the D is unclear. Sequenced material: PBMCs. The CDR3 here is CASSPAVAVTGNTIYF. CDR3 nucleotide sequence: TGTGCCAGCTCCCCAGCAGTAGCGGTTACTGGAAACACCATATATTTT. The full variable domain, with the rest looked up from reference TRBV18 and TRBJ1-3, is NAGVMQNPRHLVRRRGQEARLRCSPMKGHSHVYWYRQLPEEGLKFMVYLQKENIIDESGMPKERFSAEFPKEGPSILRIQQVVRGDSAAYFCASSPAVAVTGNTIYFGEGSWLTVV.